The 5 T cell receptor beta chains in this list originate from one sample, sequenced in a study of T cell changes during pregnancy in multiple sclerosis. Profiled with immunoSEQ multiplex PCR; TCRdb holds only in-frame clones, not every one. The sample holds roughly 40,000 clones, about 90% seen once. The sample was CD4+ T cells from peripheral blood mononuclear cells, taken in the second trimester of pregnancy. Every receptor here comes from a female donor in good health, enrolled as a control in a pregnancy study.

This clone was observed a single time. The rearrangement links TRBV6-6 to TRBJ1-1; 7 positions agree with TRBD1. Germline CDR1 reads MNHNY; CDR2 reads SVGAGI (reference sequence). CDR3 length: 13 residues. J gave up 4 bases and V 7 bases, and 6 bases lay outside the gene matches. This chain's CDR3 is CASTRGEFTEAFF. The CDR3 DNA follows: TGTGCCAGCACCAGGGGGGAGTTCACTGAAGCTTTCTTT.

The rearrangement links TRBV19 to TRBJ2-6, with 9 bases fitting TRBD1. After removal of 2 bases from V and 4 bases from J, the junction contained 3 bases not matched to a gene. Germline-derived CDR1 and CDR2 are LNHDA and SQIVND (reference sequence). CDR3 size: 16 residues. CDR3 coding DNA: TGTGCCAGTAGTATAATACAGGGGGCCGGGGCCAACGTCCTGACTTTC. This encodes CASSIIQGAGANVLTF.

The chain uses TRBV7-8 and TRBJ2-7, with TRBD1 matching over 8 bases. The CDR3 is 16 residues long. Germline CDR1 reads SGHVS; CDR2 reads FQNEAQ. Unmatched junction bases numbered 15, after V lost 4 bases and J lost 7 bases. The CDR3 sequence: CASSSYRGQGLGEQYF. The CDR3 DNA is TGTGCCAGCAGCTCATATCGAGGACAGGGCTTGGGGGAGCAGTACTTC.

This chain connects TRBV5-5 to TRBJ2-1; weak D call: TRBD1 (6 bases). This CDR3 is 12 amino acids long. Trimming took off 0 bases at V and 16 bases at J, with 14 bases between the two ends. CDR1 is SGHKS, CDR2 YYEKEE, per germline (reference sequence). As DNA, the CDR3 is TGTGCCAGCAGCTTGGTACTGGGGGCTGCTTTCTTC. Residues: CASSLVLGAAFF.

The CDR3 reads CASSLGQTENEKLFF. Written as DNA, the CDR3 is TGTGCCAGCAGCTTAGGACAGACGGAGAATGAAAAACTGTTTTTT. The rearrangement joins TRBV11-1 to TRBJ1-4; maybe TRBD1 (5 bases). V gave up 1 base and J gave up 5 bases, with 11 bases separating them. The CDR3 is made up of 15 amino acids. CDR1 and CDR2 (germline): SGHAT, FQDESV (reference sequence). Looking up the rest from reference TRBV11-1 and TRBJ1-4 gives the full variable domain: EAEVAQSPRYKITEKSQAVAFWCDPISGHATLYWYRQILGQGPELLVQFQDESVVDDSQLPKDRFSAERLKGVDSTLKIQPAELGDSAMYLCASSLGQTENEKLFFGSGTQLSVL.